This T cell receptor (beta chain) was documented in a study of T-cell memory formation after mild COVID-19. Study overall: Most TCR clusters belonged to a single donor.

Study conclusions and caveats: Clones that got smaller from day 15 to 85 had even CD4/CD8, while clones growing later tipped toward CD4+. Cross-reactive memory seemingly joined, as some responding clones were found in pre-infection memory.

TCRdb reprocessed the 5' RACE reads via MiXCR and lists one record per CDR3 protein. Among 25,000 to 35,000 distinct CDR3 sequences listed, around 7.2% were seen once. The CDR3 spans 15 residues. Germline V lookup: CDR1 MRHNA, CDR2 SNTAGT. V gave up 4 bases and J gave up 1 base; unmatched junction bases: 2. This clonotype came up many times. Antigen specificity is unknown. The TCR comes from an adult woman who had mild COVID-19 (a few samples of this study predate the infection). Cell type and time point are not known. The sample consisted of PBMCs or a T cell subset sorted from them (not recorded which). The chain links TRBV6-4 to TRBJ2-1; TRBD1 matches at 9 bases. This CDR3 is CASSVDRGSYNEQFF. The CDR3 coding sequence is TGTGCCAGCAGTGTTGACAGGGGGTCCTACAATGAGCAGTTCTTC.